A single sample is the source of the 28 T cell receptor beta chains below, sequenced in a study of human T cells and chemical hapten exposure. Time point described: patch test 3, about 24 weeks after DPC sensitization. The treatment is: therapeutic diphenylcyclopropenone sensitization with weekly scalp DPC. TCRdb called the RACE reads again in MiXCR, with one record for every CDR3 protein. The repertoire holds some 62,000 distinct CDR3 sequences, with 11% as singletons. The sequenced sample was whole blood, obtained in connection with sensitization to the hapten diphenylcyclopropenone (DPC). These receptors were obtained from a woman aged 25 to 45 with alopecia areata. Some clones in this sample may be carry-over from other donors' samples.

The chain joins TRBV19 to TRBJ2-5; weak D call: TRBD2 (6 bases). The germline gives CDR1 LNHDA, CDR2 SQIVND (reference sequence). CDR3 size: 12 residues. With 7 bases removed from V and 4 bases from J, the gap between germline ends came to 10 bases. The CDR3 spells CASKDGRETQYF. For the CDR3, the DNA is TGTGCCAGTAAGGACGGGAGAGAGACCCAGTACTTC.

This clonotype turned up a few times. The chain couples TRBV7-9 to TRBJ1-1; D gene uncertain. Germline assignment: CDR1 SEHNR and CDR2 FQNEAQ (reference sequence). This CDR3 region has 14 residues. V was trimmed by 8 bases and J by 6 bases, leaving 19 bases between them. CDR3 nucleotides: TGTGCCAGCGAAAAAGGAGGGTCAGACGCTGAAGCTTTCTTT. Its translation is CASEKGGSDAEAFF.

This clonotype has only a few counts. The chain employs TRBV5-6 and TRBJ2-1; a weak D match, TRBD1 (5 bases). Trimming removed 4 bases from V and 8 bases from J, with 22 bases in between. Germline-derived CDR1 and CDR2 are SGHDT and YYEEEE. This CDR3 comprises 16 residues. For the CDR3, the DNA is TGTGCCAGCAGCCCCGCTAAGGCCCTAGAACAGGATGAGCAGTTCTTC. Protein product: CASSPAKALEQDEQFF.

V usage is TRBV19 and J usage is TRBJ2-1; D gene unclear. Germline loops: CDR1 LNHDA, CDR2 SQIVND (reference sequence). There are 11 residues in the CDR3. V dropped 8 bases and J dropped 4 bases, with 6 bases sitting between them. CDR3 sequence (DNA): TGTGCCAGTTTTAAATACAATGAGCAGTTCTTC. Translated: CASFKYNEQFF.

This clonotype was recorded a few times. The chain carries TRBV6-1 and TRBJ1-1; 7 bases map to TRBD1. The CDR3 consists of 17 residues. V shed 6 bases and J 5 bases; nucleotides not matched to a gene: 18. Germline CDR1 is MNHNS and CDR2 is SASEGT. The chain's CDR3 is CASRRTWTGLEGTEAFF. CDR3 coding DNA: TGTGCCAGCAGAAGGACTTGGACAGGCTTAGAGGGTACTGAAGCTTTCTTT.

This clonotype showed up just a few times. CDR3 residues: CASSLRTDFDTEAFF. The DNA for the CDR3 is TGTGCCAGCAGCCTGAGGACAGACTTCGACACTGAAGCTTTCTTT. The rearrangement links TRBV28 to TRBJ1-1, with D perhaps TRBD1 (6 bases). CDR1 and CDR2 (germline): MDHEN, SYDVKM. This CDR3 has 15 residues. V lost 6 bases and J lost 3, with 17 bases in between.

This clonotype was recorded at least ten times. The chain is built from TRBV12-3 or TRBV12-4 and TRBJ1-1; 9 bases are shared with TRBD1. Trimming took 5 bases from V and 0 from J; bases not matched to a gene: 1. This CDR3 has 14 amino acids. This chain's CDR3 is CASSRQGVNTEAFF. CDR3 nucleotide sequence: TGTGCCAGCAGTCGACAGGGGGTGAACACTGAAGCTTTCTTT.

This clonotype has a count of ten or more. The chain carries TRBV7-9 and TRBJ1-6, with D unclear. V lost 1 base, J lost 5 bases, and 3 bases lay in between. The CDR3 is made up of 13 amino acids. The germline gives CDR1 SEHNR, CDR2 FQNEAQ (reference sequence). In DNA, the CDR3 is TGTGCCAGCAGCTTAGATCATAATTCACCCCTCCACTTT. Protein product: CASSLDHNSPLHF.

The J gene is TRBJ1-2, the V gene TRBV28; D remains unclear. The CDR3 extends over 14 amino acids. V was shortened by 1 base and J by 7 bases, with 13 bases between the two germline ends. The germline V gene has CDR1 MDHEN and CDR2 SYDVKM. CDR3 bases: TGTGCCAGCAGTTTATACCGGGGTGAGAGTGGCTACACCTTC. It encodes CASSLYRGESGYTF.

At least ten counts were recorded for this clonotype. This chain links TRBV27 with TRBJ1-3; D not certain. The germline gives CDR1 MNHEY, CDR2 SMNVEV (reference sequence). This CDR3 is built from 13 residues. V was cut by 2 bases and J by 4 bases, with 6 bases left in between. CDR3: CASSLQSGNTIYF. CDR3 in DNA: TGTGCCAGCAGTTTACAGTCCGGAAACACCATATATTTT.

V is TRBV5-6 and J is TRBJ2-3, with D maybe TRBD1 (5 bases). V was clipped by 5 bases and J by 6 bases, with 13 bases between them. Germline CDR1 is SGHDT and CDR2 is YYEEEE. This CDR3 has 13 residues. The CDR3 DNA reads TGTGCCAGCAGTAACATAGGGGCCGATACGCAGTATTTT. Protein: CASSNIGADTQYF.

This clonotype was seen only a few times. The V and J genes are TRBV11-2 and TRBJ2-6, with 11 bases identical to TRBD1. From germline, CDR1 is SGHAT and CDR2 FQNNGV. This CDR3 is 17 amino acids long. V shed 7 bases, J shed 1 base, and the junction held 6 bases outside the gene matches. The CDR3 bases are TGTGCCAGCATCGGGACAGGGGGATTTTCTGGGGCCAACGTCCTGACTTTC. It encodes CASIGTGGFSGANVLTF.

The sample holds a few counts of this clonotype. This chain's CDR3 is CASSFTGSNIQYF. In DNA form, the CDR3 reads TGTGCCAGCAGCTTTACTGGGTCAAACATTCAGTACTTC. The chain combines TRBV5-4 with TRBJ2-4; D call uncertain. The V and J ends lost 2 bases and 6 bases respectively, with 9 bases between them. From germline, CDR1 is SGHNT and CDR2 YYREEE (reference sequence). This CDR3 has 13 amino acids. The full variable domain, with the rest looked up from reference TRBV5-4 and TRBJ2-4, is ETGVTQSPTHLIKTRGQQVTLRCSSQSGHNTVSWYQQALGQGPQFIFQYYREEENGRGNFPPRFSGLQFPNYSSELNVNALELDDSALYLCASSFTGSNIQYFGAGTRLSVL.

As to this clonotype: With a much larger clone just one base away, this may be a read error. This chain joins TRBV7-7 and TRBJ2-5, with D perhaps matching TRBD2 (6 bases). The CDR3 totals 16 residues. Per the germline V gene, CDR1 is SSHAT and CDR2 is FNYEAQ (reference sequence). DNA of the CDR3: TGTGTTAGCAGCTTTGGCCATTTGGCGGGACAAGAGACCCAGTACTTC. Residues: CVSSFGHLAGQETQYF.

There are a few counts of this clonotype. The chain is built from TRBV28 and TRBJ1-1; D unclear. CDR1 and CDR2 from the germline V gene are MDHEN and SYDVKM. The CDR3 runs 9 residues. The CDR3 here is CGSNTEAFF. As DNA, the CDR3 is TGTGGATCGAACACTGAAGCTTTCTTT.

The chain links TRBV20-1 to TRBJ2-3; 9 positions match TRBD1. The CDR3 runs 13 residues. V lost 5 bases and J lost 5; bases outside the gene matches: 5. CDR1 is DFQATT and CDR2 is SNEGSKA in the germline V gene (reference sequence). CDR3 nucleotides: TGCAGTGCTCTGGACAGGGGCCTAGATACGCAGTATTTT. It yields the protein CSALDRGLDTQYF.

The chain combines TRBV5-5 with TRBJ2-1, with D tentatively TRBD1 (8 bases). The CDR3 has 17 residues. Germline CDR1 SGHKS, CDR2 YYEKEE (reference sequence). V dropped 5 bases and J dropped 5 bases, with 23 bases sitting between them. The CDR3 loop reads CASSPTRNRGGHNEQFF. In DNA form, the CDR3 reads TGTGCCAGCAGTCCGACCCGAAACAGGGGGGGACACAATGAGCAGTTCTTC. The full variable domain, completed using reference TRBV5-5 and TRBJ2-1, is DAGVTQSPTHLIKTRGQQVTLRCSPISGHKSVSWYQQVLGQGPQFIFQYYEKEERGRGNFPDRFSARQFPNYSSELNVNALLLGDSALYLCASSPTRNRGGHNEQFFGPGTRLTVL.

This clonotype was seen many times. The chain links TRBV30 to TRBJ1-4, with 12 bases fitting TRBD1. With 5 bases clipped from V and 10 bases from J, the junction kept 8 bases outside the gene matches. The CDR3 sequence is 14 residues long. Germline V gene sequence: CDR1 GTSNPN, CDR2 SVGIG (reference sequence). As DNA, the CDR3 is TGTGCCTGGTCGCCGGGACAGGGGGCCAGAAAACTGTTTTTT. This codes for CAWSPGQGARKLFF.

This clonotype showed up just a few times. This sequence joins TRBV19 and TRBJ2-6; D is unresolved. In germline, CDR1 is LNHDA, CDR2 SQIVND (reference sequence). The V end lost 5 bases, the J end lost 2 bases, and 4 bases lay between the germline ends. The CDR3 runs 13 residues. CDR3 bases: TGTGCCAGTAGTTACGCTGGGGCCAACGTCCTGACTTTC. Translation gives CASSYAGANVLTF.

The chain links TRBV19 to TRBJ2-3, with D uncertain. V was trimmed by 8 bases and J by 1 base, leaving 13 bases between them. CDR1 and CDR2 from the germline V gene are LNHDA and SQIVND (reference sequence). The CDR3 covers 14 residues. CDR3: CASRDFSGTDTQYF. Written as DNA, the CDR3 is TGTGCCAGTCGCGACTTTTCGGGCACAGATACGCAGTATTTT.

This clonotype turned up a few times. The CDR3 is CASSPGPGVAEAFF. For the CDR3, the DNA is TGTGCCAGCAGCCCCGGCCCCGGCGTGGCTGAAGCTTTCTTT. This chain connects TRBV9 to TRBJ1-1; no reliable D call. Germline lookup yields CDR1 SGDLS and CDR2 YYNGEE. With 4 bases removed from V and 6 bases from J, the gap between germline ends came to 16 bases. The CDR3 runs to 14 residues.

Ten or more counts support this clonotype. This chain links TRBV12-3 or TRBV12-4 with TRBJ2-1; a weak D match, TRBD1 (6 bases). The CDR3 sequence is 14 residues long. Trimming cost V 5 bases and J 3 bases, with 11 bases left between them. CDR3 loop: CASSTGYYYNEQFF. The DNA for the CDR3 is TGTGCCAGCAGTACAGGGTACTACTACAATGAGCAGTTCTTC.

The chain is built from TRBV20-1 and TRBJ2-3, with TRBD2 identical over 7 bases. The CDR3 is 17 amino acids. Germline V gene data show CDR1 as DFQATT and CDR2 as SNEGSKA (reference sequence). V lost 1 base and J lost 0; bases outside the gene matches: 10. The CDR3 DNA sequence: TGCAGTGCTAGAGCCGGCGGGAGCTCCTCTAGCACAGATACGCAGTATTTT. Translated, it gives CSARAGGSSSSTDTQYF.

With regard to this clonotype: The junction and the germline gene differ at one end; a read error may be behind it. The rearrangement joins TRBV28 to TRBJ2-1; tentatively, D is TRBD1 or TRBD2 (5 bases each). The CDR3 totals 13 residues. Germline CDR1 MDHEN, CDR2 SYDVKM. The CDR3 bases are TGTGCCAGCAGTATCGACGGGACCCAGGGAATCCACTTC. It is translated as CASSIDGTQGIHF. Drawing the rest from reference TRBV28 and TRBJ2-1, the complete variable domain is DVKVTQSSRYLVKRTGEKVFLECVQDMDHENMFWYRQDPGLGLRLIYFSYDVKMKEKGDIPEGYSVSREKKERFSLILESASTNQTSMYLCASSIDGTQGIHFGPGTRLTVL.

This rearrangement joins TRBV5-4 to TRBJ2-5; D call uncertain. The germline V gene has CDR1 SGHNT and CDR2 YYREEE (reference sequence). This CDR3 is 15 amino acids long. The V end was cut by 0 bases, the J end by 4 bases, with 13 bases between. The CDR3 region is CASSLEGYSPETQYF. The CDR3 DNA reads as TGTGCCAGCAGCTTGGAGGGCTACTCCCCAGAGACCCAGTACTTC. The full variable domain, with the rest looked up from reference TRBV5-4 and TRBJ2-5, is ETGVTQSPTHLIKTRGQQVTLRCSSQSGHNTVSWYQQALGQGPQFIFQYYREEENGRGNFPPRFSGLQFPNYSSELNVNALELDDSALYLCASSLEGYSPETQYFGPGTRLLVL.

The sample holds many counts of this clonotype. The J gene is TRBJ2-1, the V gene TRBV28; 10 bases align to TRBD2. The germline V gene encodes CDR1 MDHEN and CDR2 SYDVKM. Trimming took 8 bases from V and 9 from J; bases not matched to a gene: 10. The CDR3 is 14 amino acids. CDR3 sequence reads: CASSASGSVREQFF. The CDR3 DNA sequence: TGTGCCAGCTCGGCTAGCGGGAGTGTGCGTGAGCAGTTCTTC.

This clonotype was seen only a few times. V and J are TRBV12-3 or TRBV12-4 and TRBJ1-1; D is undetermined. Deletions cut 3 bases from V and 9 bases from J, with 8 bases between. This CDR3 spans 11 amino acids. CDR3 bases: TGTGCCAGCAGTTTCGGTTCCCAAGCTTTCTTT. Its translation is CASSFGSQAFF.

In this sample, this clonotype turned up a few times. The V call is TRBV20-1, the J call TRBJ2-7; D is possibly TRBD1 or TRBD2 (6 bases each). CDR3 length: 15 residues. Germline V lookup: CDR1 DFQATT, CDR2 SNEGSKA (reference sequence). V lost 3 bases and J lost 2, with 17 bases in between. The CDR3 region is CSASLGGGSTYEQYF. As DNA, the CDR3 is TGCAGTGCTAGTTTGGGGGGCGGGTCAACCTACGAGCAGTACTTC.